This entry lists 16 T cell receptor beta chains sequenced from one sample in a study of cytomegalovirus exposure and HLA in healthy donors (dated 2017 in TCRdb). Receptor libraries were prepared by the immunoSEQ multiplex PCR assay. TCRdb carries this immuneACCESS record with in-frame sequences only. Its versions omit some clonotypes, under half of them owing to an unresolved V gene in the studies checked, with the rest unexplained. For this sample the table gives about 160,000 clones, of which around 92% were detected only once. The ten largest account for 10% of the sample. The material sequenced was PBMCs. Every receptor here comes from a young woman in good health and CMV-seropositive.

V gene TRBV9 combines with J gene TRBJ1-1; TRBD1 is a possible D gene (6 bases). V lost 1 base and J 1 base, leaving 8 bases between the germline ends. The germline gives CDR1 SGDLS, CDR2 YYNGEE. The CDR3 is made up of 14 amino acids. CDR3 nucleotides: TGTGCCAGCAGCGTAAAAGGGGGGAACACTGAAGCTTTCTTT. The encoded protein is CASSVKGGNTEAFF.

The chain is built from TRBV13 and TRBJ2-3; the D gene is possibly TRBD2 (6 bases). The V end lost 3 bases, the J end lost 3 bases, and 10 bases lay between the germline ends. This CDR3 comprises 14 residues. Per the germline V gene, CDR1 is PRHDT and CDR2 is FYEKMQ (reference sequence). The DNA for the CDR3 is TGTGCCAGCAGCTTCGGCGGGATGACAGATACGCAGTATTTT. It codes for CASSFGGMTDTQYF.

CDR3 nucleotide sequence: TGCAGCGTTGAATATTTAAGGACAGGGGGCGCTGAAGCTTTCTTT. It codes for CSVEYLRTGGAEAFF. The chain uses TRBV29-1 and TRBJ1-1; 11 bases map to TRBD1. The V gene end was trimmed by 2 bases and the J gene end by 6 bases; junction bases not matched to a gene: 8. CDR3 length: 15 amino acids. CDR1 and CDR2 from the germline V gene are SQVTM and ANQGSEA.

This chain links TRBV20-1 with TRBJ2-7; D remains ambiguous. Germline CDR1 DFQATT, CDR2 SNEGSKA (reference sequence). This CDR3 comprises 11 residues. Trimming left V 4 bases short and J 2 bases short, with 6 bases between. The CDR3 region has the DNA TGCAGTGCTAAACGGGCCTACGAGCAGTACTTC. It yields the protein CSAKRAYEQYF.

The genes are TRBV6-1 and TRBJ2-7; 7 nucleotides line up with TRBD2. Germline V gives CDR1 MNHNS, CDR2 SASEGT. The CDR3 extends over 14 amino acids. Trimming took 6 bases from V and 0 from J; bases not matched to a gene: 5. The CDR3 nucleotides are TGTGCCAGCAGGGCTAGCGGTACCTCCTACGAGCAGTACTTC. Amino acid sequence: CASRASGTSYEQYF.

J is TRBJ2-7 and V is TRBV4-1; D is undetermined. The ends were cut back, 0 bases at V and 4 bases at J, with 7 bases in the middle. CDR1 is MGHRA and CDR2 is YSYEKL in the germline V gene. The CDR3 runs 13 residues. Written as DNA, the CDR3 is TGCGCCAGCAGCCAAGATCTCCTTTACGAGCAGTACTTC. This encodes CASSQDLLYEQYF.

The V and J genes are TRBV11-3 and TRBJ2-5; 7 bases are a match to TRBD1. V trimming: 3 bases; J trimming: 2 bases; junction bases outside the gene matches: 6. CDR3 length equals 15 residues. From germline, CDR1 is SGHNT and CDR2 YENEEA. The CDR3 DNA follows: TGTGCCAGCAGCTTCCGGAGACAGGGACAAGAGACCCAGTACTTC. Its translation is CASSFRRQGQETQYF.

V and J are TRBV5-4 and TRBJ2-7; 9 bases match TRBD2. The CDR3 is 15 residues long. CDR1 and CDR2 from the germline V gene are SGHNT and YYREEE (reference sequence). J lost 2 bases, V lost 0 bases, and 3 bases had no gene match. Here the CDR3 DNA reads TGTGCCAGCAGCTTGGGGGCTAGCGGGGCCTACGAGCAGTACTTC. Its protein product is CASSLGASGAYEQYF. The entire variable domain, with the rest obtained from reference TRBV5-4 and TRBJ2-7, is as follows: ETGVTQSPTHLIKTRGQQVTLRCSSQSGHNTVSWYQQALGQGPQFIFQYYREEENGRGNFPPRFSGLQFPNYSSELNVNALELDDSALYLCASSLGASGAYEQYFGPGTRLTVT.

This CDR3 reads CASSRWTGQNIQYF. The CDR3 nucleotides read TGTGCCAGCAGTCGATGGACAGGACAAAACATTCAGTACTTC. The chain joins TRBV6-5 to TRBJ2-4, with 7 bases lining up with TRBD1. Germline CDR1 and CDR2: MNHEY and SVGAGI. Trimming removed 5 bases from V and 5 bases from J; junction bases left unmatched: 6. This CDR3 spans 14 amino acids.

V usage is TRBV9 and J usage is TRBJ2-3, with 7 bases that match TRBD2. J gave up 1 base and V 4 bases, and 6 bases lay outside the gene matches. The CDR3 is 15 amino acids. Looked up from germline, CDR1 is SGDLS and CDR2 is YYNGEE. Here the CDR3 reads CASSLLAAGTDTQYF. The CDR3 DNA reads TGTGCCAGCAGCCTTCTAGCGGCTGGCACAGATACGCAGTATTTT.

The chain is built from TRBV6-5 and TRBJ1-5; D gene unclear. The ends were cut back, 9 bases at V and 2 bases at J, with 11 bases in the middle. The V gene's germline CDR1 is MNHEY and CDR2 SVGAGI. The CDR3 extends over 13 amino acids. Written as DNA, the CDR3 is TGTGCCAGTGGTCTCGGGGGCAATCAGCCCCAGCATTTT. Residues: CASGLGGNQPQHF.

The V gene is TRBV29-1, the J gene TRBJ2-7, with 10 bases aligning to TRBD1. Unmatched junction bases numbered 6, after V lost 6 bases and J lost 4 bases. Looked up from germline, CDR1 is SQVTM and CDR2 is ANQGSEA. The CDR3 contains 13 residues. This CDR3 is CSVTRDRGYEQYF. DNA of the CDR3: TGCAGCGTGACCCGGGACAGGGGTTACGAGCAGTACTTC.

DNA of the CDR3: TGCGCCAGCAGCTTATGGCAGGGGGCGCTGAGCGGGGAGCTGTTTTTT. Its protein product is CASSLWQGALSGELFF. This chain joins TRBV5-1 and TRBJ2-2; 8 bases are a match to TRBD1. The length of the CDR3 is 16 residues. CDR1 SGHRS and CDR2 YFSETQ come from the germline V gene. V shed 2 bases, J shed 7 bases, and the junction held 10 bases outside the gene matches.

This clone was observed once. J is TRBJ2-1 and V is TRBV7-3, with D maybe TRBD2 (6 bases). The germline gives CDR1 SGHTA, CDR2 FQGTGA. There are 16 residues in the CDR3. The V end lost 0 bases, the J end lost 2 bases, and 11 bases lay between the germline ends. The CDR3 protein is CASSLTVAVPYNEQFF. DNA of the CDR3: TGTGCCAGCAGCTTAACGGTAGCGGTACCCTACAATGAGCAGTTCTTC.

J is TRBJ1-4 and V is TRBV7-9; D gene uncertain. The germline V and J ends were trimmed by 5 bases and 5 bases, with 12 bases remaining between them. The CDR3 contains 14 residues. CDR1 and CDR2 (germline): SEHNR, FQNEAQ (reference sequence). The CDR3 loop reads CASSRLAPNEKLFF. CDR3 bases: TGTGCCAGCAGCCGTTTAGCCCCCAATGAAAAACTGTTTTTT.

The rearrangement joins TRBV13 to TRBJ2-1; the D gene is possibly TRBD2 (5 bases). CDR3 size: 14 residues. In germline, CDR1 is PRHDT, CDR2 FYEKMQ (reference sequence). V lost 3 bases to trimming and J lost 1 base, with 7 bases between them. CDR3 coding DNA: TGTGCCAGCAGCTTTTGGACTTCCTACAATGAGCAGTTCTTC. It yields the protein CASSFWTSYNEQFF.